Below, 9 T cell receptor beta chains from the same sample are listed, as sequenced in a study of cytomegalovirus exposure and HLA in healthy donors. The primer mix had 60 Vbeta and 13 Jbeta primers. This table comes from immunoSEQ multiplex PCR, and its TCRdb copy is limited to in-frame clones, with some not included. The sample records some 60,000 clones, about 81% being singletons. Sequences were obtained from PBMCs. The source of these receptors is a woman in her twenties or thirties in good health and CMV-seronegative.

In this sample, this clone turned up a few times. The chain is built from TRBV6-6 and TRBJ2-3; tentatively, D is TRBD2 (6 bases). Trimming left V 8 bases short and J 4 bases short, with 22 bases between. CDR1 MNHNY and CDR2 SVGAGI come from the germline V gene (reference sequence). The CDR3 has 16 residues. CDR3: CASGSGVPTTSDTQYF. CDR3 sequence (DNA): TGTGCCAGCGGCTCGGGAGTCCCAACCACCTCAGATACGCAGTATTTT.

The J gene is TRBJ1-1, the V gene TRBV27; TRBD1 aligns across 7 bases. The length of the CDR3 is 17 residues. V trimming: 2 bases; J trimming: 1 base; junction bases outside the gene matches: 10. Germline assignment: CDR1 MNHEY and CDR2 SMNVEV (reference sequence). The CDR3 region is CASSLLNTAGGNTEAFF. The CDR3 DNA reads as TGTGCCAGCAGTTTACTTAATACGGCAGGGGGGAACACTGAAGCTTTCTTT.

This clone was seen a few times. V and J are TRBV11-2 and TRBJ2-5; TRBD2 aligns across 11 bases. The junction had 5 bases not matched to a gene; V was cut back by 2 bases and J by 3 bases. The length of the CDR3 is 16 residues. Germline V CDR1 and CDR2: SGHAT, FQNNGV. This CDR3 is CASSLPASGRKETQYF. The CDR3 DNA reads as TGTGCCAGCAGCTTACCCGCTAGCGGGAGGAAAGAGACCCAGTACTTC.

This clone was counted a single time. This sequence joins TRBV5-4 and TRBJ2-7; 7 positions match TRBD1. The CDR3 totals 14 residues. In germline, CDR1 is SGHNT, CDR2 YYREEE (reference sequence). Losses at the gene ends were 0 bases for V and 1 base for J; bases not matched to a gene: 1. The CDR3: CASSLGQGSYEQYF. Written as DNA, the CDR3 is TGTGCCAGCAGCTTGGGACAGGGATCCTACGAGCAGTACTTC. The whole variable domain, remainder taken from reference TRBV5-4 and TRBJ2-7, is ETGVTQSPTHLIKTRGQQVTLRCSSQSGHNTVSWYQQALGQGPQFIFQYYREEENGRGNFPPRFSGLQFPNYSSELNVNALELDDSALYLCASSLGQGSYEQYFGPGTRLTVT.

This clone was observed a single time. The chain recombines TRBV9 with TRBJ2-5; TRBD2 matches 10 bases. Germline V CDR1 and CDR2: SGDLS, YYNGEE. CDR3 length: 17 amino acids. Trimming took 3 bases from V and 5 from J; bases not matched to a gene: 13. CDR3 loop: CASSGNLAGVGGETQYF. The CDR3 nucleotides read TGTGCCAGCAGCGGGAATCTAGCGGGAGTAGGGGGGGAGACCCAGTACTTC.

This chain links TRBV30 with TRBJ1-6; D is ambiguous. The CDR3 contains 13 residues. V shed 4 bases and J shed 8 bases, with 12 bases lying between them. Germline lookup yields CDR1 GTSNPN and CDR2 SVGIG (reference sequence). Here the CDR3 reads CAWTGGNDSPLHF. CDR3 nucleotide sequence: TGTGCCTGGACCGGAGGGAATGATTCACCCCTCCACTTT.

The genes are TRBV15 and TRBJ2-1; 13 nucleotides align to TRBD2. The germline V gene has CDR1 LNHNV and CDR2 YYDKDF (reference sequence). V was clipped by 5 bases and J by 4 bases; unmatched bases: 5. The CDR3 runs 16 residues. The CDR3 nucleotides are TGTGCCACCAGCGGCCAGACTAGCGGGGGGTACAATGAGCAGTTCTTC. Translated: CATSGQTSGGYNEQFF.

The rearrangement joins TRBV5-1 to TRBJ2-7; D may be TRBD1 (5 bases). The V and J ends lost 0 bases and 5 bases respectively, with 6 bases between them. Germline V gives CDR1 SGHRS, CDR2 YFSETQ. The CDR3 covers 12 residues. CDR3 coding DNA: TGCGCCAGCAGCTTGGAGGGGCACGAGCAGTACTTC. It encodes CASSLEGHEQYF.

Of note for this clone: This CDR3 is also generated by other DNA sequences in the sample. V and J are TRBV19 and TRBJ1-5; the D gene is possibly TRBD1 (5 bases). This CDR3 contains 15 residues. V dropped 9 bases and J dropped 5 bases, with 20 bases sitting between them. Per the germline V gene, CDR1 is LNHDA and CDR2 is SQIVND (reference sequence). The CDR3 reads CASLESWDFYQPQHF. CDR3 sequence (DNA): TGTGCCAGCCTAGAATCGTGGGACTTTTATCAGCCCCAGCATTTT.